These 10 T cell receptor beta chains were sequenced from one sample in a study of cytomegalovirus exposure and HLA in healthy donors. With 60 Vbeta and 13 Jbeta primers, the PCR was carried out. Sequencing used immunoSEQ multiplex PCR; TCRdb keeps in-frame clones, though not all of them. This sample yields 100,000 to 120,000 clones, of which 12% are seen a single time; more than 15% belongs to the top ten. The sample comprised PBMCs. These receptors came from a man aged 40-49 years in good health and CMV-seropositive.

This clone was detected once. The rearrangement uses TRBV7-9 and TRBJ1-2; 7 bases align to TRBD1. V trimming: 8 bases; J trimming: 2 bases; junction bases outside the gene matches: 8. The CDR3 contains 14 residues. Germline V gene sequence: CDR1 SEHNR, CDR2 FQNEAQ (reference sequence). The DNA for the CDR3 is TGTGCCAGCCGACCGGGACAGCAAAACTATGGCTACACCTTC. Residues: CASRPGQQNYGYTF. The whole variable domain, remainder taken from reference TRBV7-9 and TRBJ1-2, is DTGVSQNPRHKITKRGQNVTFRCDPISEHNRLYWYRQTLGQGPEFLTYFQNEAQLEKSRLLSDRFSAERPKGSFSTLEIQRTEQGDSAMYLCASRPGQQNYGYTFGSGTRLTVV.

This chain joins TRBV10-3 and TRBJ2-1; weak D call: TRBD1 (5 bases). V lost 5 bases, J lost 10 bases, and 15 bases lay in between. This CDR3 spans 13 amino acids. The V gene's germline CDR1 is ENHRY and CDR2 SYGVKD. CDR3 amino acids: CAISIPGPGEQFF. The CDR3 bases are TGTGCCATCAGTATCCCGGGCCCAGGGGAGCAGTTCTTC.

The sample holds a few counts of this clone. The chain is built from TRBV19 and TRBJ1-4; no reliable D call. The germline V gene has CDR1 LNHDA and CDR2 SQIVND (reference sequence). V was pared by 5 bases and J by 1 base, with 14 bases between. This CDR3 region has 16 residues. The CDR3 here is CASSVTKQKTNEKLFF. In DNA form, the CDR3 reads TGTGCCAGTAGTGTGACGAAACAGAAAACTAATGAAAAACTGTTTTTT.

The rearrangement links TRBV9 to TRBJ1-2; the D is unclear. This CDR3 region has 14 residues. CDR1 SGDLS and CDR2 YYNGEE come from the germline V gene. Trimming stripped 0 bases from V and 0 bases from J, with 6 bases between. CDR3 nucleotide sequence: TGTGCCAGCAGCGTAGACGGAGCTAACTATGGCTACACCTTC. This codes for CASSVDGANYGYTF.

V usage is TRBV28 and J usage is TRBJ1-4; D not resolved. This CDR3 comprises 17 residues. V shed 4 bases and J shed 0 bases, with 15 bases lying between them. CDR1 and CDR2 (germline): MDHEN, SYDVKM. CDR3 coding DNA: TGTGCCAGCAGTTCCGCCGGACTTCCAGCAACTAATGAAAAACTGTTTTTT. Translated, it gives CASSSAGLPATNEKLFF. Full variable domain (outside the CDR3, taken from reference TRBV28 and TRBJ1-4): DVKVTQSSRYLVKRTGEKVFLECVQDMDHENMFWYRQDPGLGLRLIYFSYDVKMKEKGDIPEGYSVSREKKERFSLILESASTNQTSMYLCASSSAGLPATNEKLFFGSGTQLSVL.

This clone was seen a few times. The CDR3, as DNA: TGTGCCAGCTTCGTGACAACGAACACTGAAGCTTTCTTT. Encoded protein: CASFVTTNTEAFF. The chain carries TRBV18 and TRBJ1-1, with D unresolved. V was pared by 7 bases and J by 1 base, with 10 bases between. The germline CDR1 and CDR2 sequences are KGHSH and LQKENI. The CDR3 covers 13 residues.

The CDR3 DNA sequence: TGTGCCAGCAGCGTAGAAGCGGGAGCGGGCGGGGAGCTGTTTTTT. The encoded protein is CASSVEAGAGGELFF. The V and J genes are TRBV9 and TRBJ2-2; TRBD2 matches 8 bases. Per germline, CDR1 SGDLS and CDR2 YYNGEE. This CDR3 spans 15 amino acids. Losses at the gene ends were 0 bases for V and 7 bases for J; bases not matched to a gene: 5. Complete variable domain (other parts from reference TRBV9 and TRBJ2-2): DSGVTQTPKHLITATGQRVTLRCSPRSGDLSVYWYQQSLDQGLQFLIQYYNGEERAKGNILERFSAQQFPDLHSELNLSSLELGDSALYFCASSVEAGAGGELFFGEGSRLTVL.

About this clone itself: The junction does not match germline at one end; this may be a read error. The chain links TRBV7-7 to TRBJ2-7, with D maybe TRBD1 (6 bases). CDR1 and CDR2 (germline): SSHAT, FNYEAQ (reference sequence). The CDR3 extends over 12 amino acids. CDR3 protein: CASSPRGYEQYF. CDR3 coding DNA: TGTGCTAGCAGCCCCAGGGGCTACGAGCAGTACTTC.

There are a few counts of this clone. The chain joins TRBV10-1 to TRBJ2-1, with 7 bases matching TRBD1. Germline CDR1 is WNHNN and CDR2 is SYGVQD (reference sequence). The CDR3 consists of 15 residues. The V gene end was trimmed by 3 bases and the J gene end by 8 bases; junction bases not matched to a gene: 10. The CDR3 nucleotides are TGCGCCAGCAGTGATAGGGGGCGCCTGAGTGATGAGCAGTTCTTC. This gives the protein CASSDRGRLSDEQFF.

The V gene is TRBV4-1, the J gene TRBJ1-5, with unresolved D. The germline gives CDR1 MGHRA, CDR2 YSYEKL. This CDR3 is built from 14 residues. V lost 4 bases and J 7 bases, leaving 14 bases between the germline ends. For the CDR3, the DNA is TGCGCCAGCAGCCCGGAAGGAATCGGGCAGCCCCAGCATTTT. It translates to CASSPEGIGQPQHF.